The 2 T cell receptor beta chains listed next were all sequenced from one sample in a study of T cells in Graves' hyperthyroidism and ophthalmopathy. Researchers amplified the TCR beta CDR3 regions from RNA transcripts. The HTBI set primed first-round TCR CDR3 RT-PCR. TCRdb redid the calling of the multiplex PCR reads with MiXCR, one entry per CDR3 protein. The sample lists about 380,000 distinct CDR3 sequences; 15% to 20% were seen once. Material for sequencing was blood. Receptors were obtained from a man younger than 35 with Graves' ophthalmopathy.

Many counts were recorded for this clonotype. The chain recombines TRBV3-1 with TRBJ2-5, with D possibly being TRBD2 (5 bases). The CDR3 is made up of 12 amino acids. Trimming cost V 4 bases and J 2 bases, with 5 bases left between them. The germline V gene encodes CDR1 LGHDT and CDR2 YNNKEL (reference sequence). Here the CDR3 DNA reads TGTGCCAGCAGCCGACTACAAGAGACCCAGTACTTC. Translation gives CASSRLQETQYF.

The chain couples TRBV12-3 or TRBV12-4 to TRBJ2-7; tentatively, D is TRBD1 (5 bases). CDR3 length: 14 amino acids. The V gene lost 7 bases and the J gene lost 7 bases, with 20 bases spanning the gap. The CDR3 DNA is TGTGCCAGCATTTCCAGGGCAGGCTACGATGAGCAGTACTTC. Amino acid sequence: CASISRAGYDEQYF.